A selection of T cell receptor beta chains follows, all from one sample in a study of cytomegalovirus exposure and HLA in healthy donors. Sequenced by immunoSEQ multiplex PCR; TCRdb stores in-frame clones only, minus some. The sample contains approximately 220,000 clones, more than 60% of which appear only once. The sample consisted of PBMCs. The receptors shown here come from a girl aged 2-15 years in good health and CMV-seronegative. Both conserved end residues are part of each CDR3. The order of the fields is D gene, J gene, clone size, V gene, CDR3 DNA, CDR3 protein. D genes are given only for firm matches. Expanded clones get a size class; other rows say once, few or many, or leave the size out.

>TRBD2|TRBJ2-7|.|TRBV6-1
TGTGCCAGCAGTGACGTTAGCGGGAGGGGATACGAGCAGTACTTC
CASSDVSGRGYEQYF
>.|TRBJ2-6|once|TRBV2
TGTGCCAGCAGTCAAGACAGCCCCGGCTCTGGGGCCAACGTCCTGACTTTC
CASSQDSPGSGANVLTF
>TRBD1|TRBJ1-3|.|TRBV7-6
TGTGCCAGCAGCTTCGCGACAGGGGACACCATATATTTT
CASSFATGDTIYF
>.|TRBJ1-1|.|TRBV2
TGTGCCAGCAGCCCCGGACAAATCGGCACTGAAGCTTTCTTT
CASSPGQIGTEAFF
>TRBD1|TRBJ2-7|.|TRBV6-5
TGTGCCAGCAGGGAACCGGGACAGGGCTGGGTGGAGCAGTACTTC
CASREPGQGWVEQYF
>.|TRBJ1-2|.|TRBV6-5
TGTGCCAGCAGTTACCAGGGGAGAAGTGAATATGGCTACACCTTC
CASSYQGRSEYGYTF
>.|TRBJ2-3|.|TRBV7-3
TGTGCCAGCAGCTCAGGCTACACAGATACGCAGTATTTT
CASSSGYTDTQYF
>.|TRBJ1-5|.|TRBV19
TGTGCCAGTAGTCCCCGAGAGGGGGGGAGTAGCAATCAGCCCCAGCATTTT
CASSPREGGSSNQPQHF
>.|TRBJ1-1|.|TRBV20-1
TGCAGTGCTAGAGAAGGACAGAAAGCTTTCTTT
CSAREGQKAFF
>TRBD1|TRBJ1-1|.|TRBV2
TGTGCCAGCAGTGTAGCGACAGGGTTATACACTGAAGCTTTCTTT
CASSVATGLYTEAFF
>.|TRBJ1-1|.|TRBV5-1
TGCGCCAGCAGCTTGGGACATTCCCTGGGCACTGAAGCTTTCTTT
CASSLGHSLGTEAFF
>TRBD1|TRBJ2-7|.|TRBV19
TGTGCCAGTAGCTCAGGGGGCGGCTACGAGCAGTACTTC
CASSSGGGYEQYF
>.|TRBJ2-7|.|TRBV4-2
TGTGCCAGCAGCCAGGGGCCGCTAGGGGTCTACGAGCAGTACTTC
CASSQGPLGVYEQYF
>.|TRBJ1-4|.|TRBV6-5
TGTGCCAGCAGTTACCGGCCGGGTGATATTGAAAAACTGTTTTTT
CASSYRPGDIEKLFF
>.|TRBJ1-2|.|TRBV5-4
TGTGCCAGCAGCTTGGATAACGGAAGGGGGACCTATGGCTACACCTTC
CASSLDNGRGTYGYTF
>TRBD2|TRBJ2-7|.|TRBV7-2
TGTGCCAGCACCTCCCTGGGGGGGACTGCCGGCGAGCAGTACTTC
CASTSLGGTAGEQYF
>.|TRBJ2-5|.|TRBV10-3
TGTGCCATCAGCCTGGCAGGGGGAGGAACCAGGGAGACCCAGTACTTC
CAISLAGGGTRETQYF
>.|TRBJ1-1|.|TRBV7-9
TGTGCCAGCAGCTTAGAATGGGGGGGCGCGACCGGCCGGGCTTTATTCTTT
CASSLEWGGATGRALFF
>.|TRBJ1-1|.|TRBV6-1
TGTGCCAGCAATAGACAGCAACAAACTGAAGCTTTCTTT
CASNRQQQTEAFF
>TRBD1|TRBJ2-1|once|TRBV5-1
TGCGCCAGCTTCGGCTGGACAGGGGCGAGTTCCTACAATGAGCAGTTCTTC
CASFGWTGASSYNEQFF
>TRBD1|TRBJ1-2|.|TRBV6-1
TGTGCCAGCAGTAGGGACAGCTCATGGGGCTACACCTTC
CASSRDSSWGYTF
>.|TRBJ1-1|.|TRBV7-9
TGTTCCAGCAGCTTAGGAGGGGAGGGAATGAACACTGAAGCTTTCTTT
CSSSLGGEGMNTEAFF
>.|TRBJ1-1|.|TRBV15
TGTGCCACCAGCAGAGGGGAGGTCCGAATGAACACTGAAGCTTTCTTT
CATSRGEVRMNTEAFF
>TRBD1|TRBJ1-2|.|TRBV13
TGTGCCAGCAGCATTCAGACAGGGTACTATGGCTACACCTTC
CASSIQTGYYGYTF
>TRBD2|TRBJ2-5|once|TRBV10-3
TGTGCCATCGGAACCGGGACTAGAAAGACCCAGTACTTC
CAIGTGTRKTQYF
>.|TRBJ2-7|.|TRBV6-5
TGTGCCAGCAGTCGCAGCTCCTACGAGCAGTACTTC
CASSRSSYEQYF
>.|TRBJ1-2|.|TRBV2
TGTGCCAGCAGTACGTTAGATGGCTATGGCTACACCTTC
CASSTLDGYGYTF
>TRBD2|TRBJ2-7|.|TRBV5-1
TGCGCCAGCACCCTCTCCTTGACTAGCGGGGGACTTACCTACGAGCAGTACTTC
CASTLSLTSGGLTYEQYF
>TRBD2|TRBJ2-7|.|TRBV10-3
TGTGCCATCAGGGGGACTAGCGTCGACGAGCAGTACTTC
CAIRGTSVDEQYF
>.|TRBJ1-1|.|TRBV7-9
TGTGCCAGCAGCTTGGGGGGGGACACTGAAGCTTTCTTT
CASSLGGDTEAFF
>.|TRBJ1-2|.|TRBV29-1
TGCAGCGTTGAGGGGCAAACTAACTATGGCTACACCTTC
CSVEGQTNYGYTF
>.|TRBJ1-3|.|TRBV7-9
TGTGCCAGCAGCTCAGGCCCCAGAATCAACTCTGGAAACACCATATATTTT
CASSSGPRINSGNTIYF
>.|TRBJ2-1|once|TRBV6-5
TGTGCCAGCAGACGAACTAGGTCGGATGAGCAGTTCTTC
CASRRTRSDEQFF
>TRBD1|TRBJ2-7|few|TRBV6-6
TGTGCCAGCAGTTACCCTGGGACAGCCACCTACGAGCAGTACTTC
CASSYPGTATYEQYF
>.|TRBJ2-7|.|TRBV7-2
TGTGCCAGCAGCCACCGGCGCGGCACCTACGAGCAGTACTTC
CASSHRRGTYEQYF
>.|TRBJ2-7|.|TRBV7-9
TGTGCCAGCAGCTTACGGACACTGGGTATCGACGAGCAGTACTTC
CASSLRTLGIDEQYF
>.|TRBJ2-2|.|TRBV4-1
TGCGCCAGCAGCCAAGACCCCGTGGGAGCGGCTGGGGAGCTGTTTTTT
CASSQDPVGAAGELFF
>TRBD1|TRBJ2-7|.|TRBV27
TGTGCCAGCAGTTTAATCCAGGGGGAGAGCGAGCAGTACTTC
CASSLIQGESEQYF
>.|TRBJ1-1|.|TRBV11-2
TGTGCCAGCAGCCACCCATGGGCGCATAACACTGAAGCTTTCTTT
CASSHPWAHNTEAFF
>.|TRBJ1-2|.|TRBV11-2
TGTGCCAGCAGCCCTGGAGGGGTTTATGGCTACACCTTC
CASSPGGVYGYTF
>.|TRBJ1-5|once|TRBV6-1
TGTGCCAGCAGCATAGGACGGGGTATGGGACAGCCCCAGCATTTT
CASSIGRGMGQPQHF
>TRBD1|TRBJ2-5|.|TRBV4-1
TGCGCCAGCAGCCAAGGTCGGACAGGGGGCTTCCAAGAGACCCAGTACTTC
CASSQGRTGGFQETQYF
>TRBD1|TRBJ1-1|few|TRBV6-5
TGTGCCAGCAGTTACCTCCTGACAGGGAAAAACACTGAAGCTTTCTTT
CASSYLLTGKNTEAFF
>.|TRBJ1-6|.|TRBV9
TGTGCCAGCAGCGCGGGGGGGTCCCTCCACTTT
CASSAGGSLHF
>TRBD1|TRBJ2-2|.|TRBV10-3
TGTGCCATCAGTGTCGGACAGGGGGGGCCCGGGGAGCTGTTTTTT
CAISVGQGGPGELFF
>TRBD1|TRBJ1-1|.|TRBV29-1
TGCAGCGCCGCATATGGACAGGGGGGGGTGTACACTGAAGCTTTCTTT
CSAAYGQGGVYTEAFF
>.|TRBJ1-2|.|TRBV19
TGTGCCAGTAGTATCCAACTTGAAAGTGGCTACACCTTC
CASSIQLESGYTF
>.|TRBJ1-1|.|TRBV5-8
TGTGCCAGCAGCCCTCGACAGGAAATGAACACTGAAGCTTTCTTT
CASSPRQEMNTEAFF
>.|TRBJ1-2|.|TRBV7-9
TGTGCCAGCAGCCCCTCGAGGGTCCCCAACTATGGCTACACCTTC
CASSPSRVPNYGYTF
>TRBD2|TRBJ2-1|.|TRBV7-9
TGTGCCAGCAGCCCCGAGCGGGGGACCTACAATGAGCAGTTCTTC
CASSPERGTYNEQFF